One sample yielded the 27 T cell receptor beta chains listed below, sequenced in a study of blood T cell repertoires in COVID-19. This table comes from immunoSEQ multiplex PCR, and its TCRdb copy is limited to in-frame clones, with some not included. The profile shows fewer than 500,000 clones, more than 80% of them singletons. Sequencing input: peripheral blood. These receptors were obtained from a woman aged 30 to 39 with active or convalescent COVID-19.

The chain employs TRBV19 and TRBJ2-1; D remains unclear. Trimming pared 5 bases from V and 0 bases from J, leaving 11 bases between. Germline V gives CDR1 LNHDA, CDR2 SQIVND (reference sequence). The length of the CDR3 is 15 residues. In nucleotides, the CDR3 is TGTGCCAGTAGTCCTACGGCTAGCTCCTACAATGAGCAGTTCTTC. This sequence encodes CASSPTASSYNEQFF.

The chain is built from TRBV7-8 and TRBJ2-1; 13 nucleotides align to TRBD2. The germline CDR1 and CDR2 sequences are SGHVS and FQNEAQ. V dropped 5 bases and J dropped 2; count of bases not matched to a gene: 6. This CDR3 region has 17 residues. As DNA, the CDR3 is TGTGCCAGCAGCCCCAGAACTAGCGGGGGGGCCTACAATGAGCAGTTCTTC. This gives the protein CASSPRTSGGAYNEQFF.

In regard to this clone: Other DNA sequences in this specimen translate into the identical CDR3. The chain uses TRBV30 and TRBJ1-1, with D tentatively TRBD1 (5 bases). The CDR3 contains 12 residues. CDR1 GTSNPN and CDR2 SVGIG come from the germline V gene (reference sequence). V was clipped by 1 base and J by 3 bases, with 6 bases between them. The CDR3 DNA sequence: TGTGCCTGGAGTGAGGGGTACACTGAAGCTTTCTTT. This translates into CAWSEGYTEAFF.

This chain uses TRBV6-5 with TRBJ2-7; a possible D gene is TRBD1 (6 bases). Germline V gives CDR1 MNHEY, CDR2 SVGAGI. CDR3 length: 13 amino acids. The germline V and J ends were trimmed by 5 bases and 3 bases, with 11 bases remaining between them. As DNA, the CDR3 is TGTGCCAGCAGTACTCAGGGGATCTACGAGCAGTACTTC. Amino acids: CASSTQGIYEQYF.

V usage is TRBV10-1 and J usage is TRBJ2-7; TRBD2 agrees at 9 bases. The V segment lost 3 bases and the J segment 4 bases; nucleotides outside the gene matches: 7. Germline V gene sequence: CDR1 WNHNN, CDR2 SYGVQD (reference sequence). This CDR3 is built from 15 residues. In DNA, the CDR3 is TGCGCCAGCAGTGATGGTGCTAGCGGGATATACGAGCAGTACTTC. Translation gives CASSDGASGIYEQYF.

CDR3 DNA: TGCGCCAGCAGCTTGGCCATCGGGGGGCCAACTGATACGCAGTATTTT. Residues: CASSLAIGGPTDTQYF. The chain is built from TRBV5-1 and TRBJ2-3, with TRBD2 as a possible D gene (7 bases). The length of the CDR3 is 16 residues. CDR1 is SGHRS, CDR2 YFSETQ, per germline. Trimming removed 0 bases from V and 6 bases from J, with 17 bases in between.

The rearrangement joins TRBV7-8 to TRBJ2-7; the match to TRBD2 covers 8 bases. The CDR3 is 16 amino acids. Germline V gives CDR1 SGHVS, CDR2 FQNEAQ. With V trimmed by 6 bases and J by 3 bases, 13 bases remained unmatched. The CDR3 DNA reads TGTGCCAGCAGTCCCGCTTCCGGACTAGCCCTCTACGAGCAGTACTTC. Encoded protein: CASSPASGLALYEQYF. Full variable domain (rest looked up from reference TRBV7-8 and TRBJ2-7): GAGVSQSPRYKVAKRGQDVALRCDPISGHVSLFWYQQALGQGPEFLTYFQNEAQLDKSGLPSDRFFAERPEGSVSTLKIQRTQQEDSAVYLCASSPASGLALYEQYFGPGTRLTVT.

J is TRBJ1-1 and V is TRBV19; 9 bases are a match to TRBD1. The V gene end was trimmed by 5 bases and the J gene end by 1 base; junction bases not matched to a gene: 5. This CDR3 comprises 15 residues. CDR1 LNHDA and CDR2 SQIVND come from the germline V gene (reference sequence). For the CDR3, the DNA is TGTGCCAGTAGTCTTACAGGGGGCCCGAACACTGAAGCTTTCTTT. Amino acid sequence: CASSLTGGPNTEAFF.

This rearrangement joins TRBV11-3 to TRBJ2-5; 9 bases align to TRBD2. CDR3 size: 16 residues. Germline loops: CDR1 SGHNT, CDR2 YENEEA. The J segment lost 4 bases and the V segment lost 1 base, leaving 7 bases of the junction unmatched. The CDR3 region is CASSLAREGAGETQYF. In DNA form, the CDR3 reads TGTGCCAGCAGCTTAGCGCGGGAGGGCGCCGGAGAGACCCAGTACTTC.

The J gene is TRBJ2-5, the V gene TRBV11-2, with D perhaps matching TRBD1 (5 bases). Germline assignment: CDR1 SGHAT and CDR2 FQNNGV. The V and J ends lost 4 bases and 0 bases respectively, with 12 bases between them. CDR3 length equals 15 residues. The CDR3 DNA is TGTGCCAGCAGCTCCTTCCCAGGGAACCAAGAGACCCAGTACTTC. This translates into CASSSFPGNQETQYF.

The chain has TRBV5-4 and TRBJ1-6; the match to TRBD1 covers 7 bases. Germline lookup yields CDR1 SGHNT and CDR2 YYREEE (reference sequence). The ends lost 0 bases at V and 7 bases at J; junction bases unmatched: 4. The CDR3 is 15 residues long. As DNA, the CDR3 is TGTGCCAGCAGCTTGGGGCCGGGACAGAATTCACCCCTCCACTTT. Encoded protein: CASSLGPGQNSPLHF. The whole variable domain, filled in from reference TRBV5-4 and TRBJ1-6, reads ETGVTQSPTHLIKTRGQQVTLRCSSQSGHNTVSWYQQALGQGPQFIFQYYREEENGRGNFPPRFSGLQFPNYSSELNVNALELDDSALYLCASSLGPGQNSPLHFGNGTRLTVT.

This rearrangement joins TRBV5-6 to TRBJ1-5, with 12 nucleotides matching TRBD1. The germline V gene has CDR1 SGHDT and CDR2 YYEEEE. V was pared by 5 bases and J by 2 bases, with 11 bases of the junction left unmatched. CDR3 length: 18 residues. For the CDR3, the DNA is TGTGCCAGCAGTTACCGGGACAGGGGGCCTATCGGCAATCAGCCCCAGCATTTT. Translated, it gives CASSYRDRGPIGNQPQHF.

The chain is built from TRBV7-9 and TRBJ2-7; TRBD1 is a possible D gene (6 bases). V was pared by 5 bases and J by 0 bases, with 14 bases between. The CDR3 has 15 residues. Germline CDR1 reads SEHNR; CDR2 reads FQNEAQ (reference sequence). DNA of the CDR3: TGTGCCAGCAGCCATAGACAGGCCCCCTCCTACGAGCAGTACTTC. Its translation: CASSHRQAPSYEQYF.

The chain uses TRBV6-1 and TRBJ1-4, with D possibly being TRBD1 (5 bases). CDR1 and CDR2 from the germline V gene are MNHNS and SASEGT. V was pared by 0 bases and J by 2 bases, with 10 bases between. This CDR3 comprises 16 residues. In DNA form, the CDR3 reads TGTGCCAGCAGTGAAGCTTTCAGGGTTACTAATGAAAAACTGTTTTTT. It codes for CASSEAFRVTNEKLFF.

The chain recombines TRBV7-9 with TRBJ2-3; 7 positions match TRBD2. There are 16 residues in the CDR3. The germline CDR1 and CDR2 sequences are SEHNR and FQNEAQ (reference sequence). J lost 2 bases, V lost 1 base, and 6 bases had no gene match. DNA for the CDR3: TGTGCCAGCAGCTTAGTTAGTCTAGCGGACACAGATACGCAGTATTTT. The encoded protein is CASSLVSLADTDTQYF.

The table lists this clone with a count of one. The chain recombines TRBV7-8 with TRBJ2-1; tentative D call: TRBD2 (5 bases). CDR1 is SGHVS, CDR2 FQNEAQ, per germline. The V end was cut by 4 bases, the J end by 1 base, with 5 bases between. The CDR3 loop spans 13 amino acids. CDR3 amino acids: CASSWTSYNEQFF. In DNA, the CDR3 is TGTGCCAGCAGCTGGACTTCCTACAATGAGCAGTTCTTC.

The chain combines TRBV7-8 with TRBJ2-4; 7 nucleotides match TRBD1. Trimming took 3 bases from V and 6 from J; bases not matched to a gene: 8. The V gene's germline CDR1 is SGHVS and CDR2 FQNEAQ. The CDR3 runs to 15 residues. In DNA form, the CDR3 reads TGTGCCAGCAGCTTCGGACAGGCCTTCTTAAACATTCAGTACTTC. Translated: CASSFGQAFLNIQYF. Looking up the rest from reference TRBV7-8 and TRBJ2-4 gives the full variable domain: GAGVSQSPRYKVAKRGQDVALRCDPISGHVSLFWYQQALGQGPEFLTYFQNEAQLDKSGLPSDRFFAERPEGSVSTLKIQRTQQEDSAVYLCASSFGQAFLNIQYFGAGTRLSVL.

Comment on this clone: The conserved phenylalanine or tryptophan is not found at the CDR3 terminus, so this likely reflects a read error. The DNA is omitted, as the CDR3 cannot be located on it reliably, and the CDR3 follows TCRdb's listing. The J gene is TRBJ1-2, the V gene TRBV19; the table's D call TRBD1 went unverified against the DNA. The length of the CDR3 is 9 amino acids, counting both ends. Germline CDR1 LNHDA, CDR2 SQIVND (reference sequence). The CDR3 sequence: CASSMAPQG.

This clone has just one count. This chain connects TRBV15 to TRBJ1-4, with D uncertain. Germline V gene sequence: CDR1 LNHNV, CDR2 YYDKDF (reference sequence). V shed 3 bases and J shed 3 bases, with 11 bases lying between them. The length of the CDR3 is 15 residues. The chain's CDR3 is CATSSIWHANEKLFF. The CDR3 region has the DNA TGTGCCACCAGCAGTATATGGCATGCTAATGAAAAACTGTTTTTT. Drawing the rest from reference TRBV15 and TRBJ1-4, the complete variable domain is DAMVIQNPRYQVTQFGKPVTLSCSQTLNHNVMYWYQQKSSQAPKLLFHYYDKDFNNEADTPDNFQSRRPNTSFCFLDIRSPGLGDTAMYLCATSSIWHANEKLFFGSGTQLSVL.

The chain links TRBV3-1 (or the pseudogene TRBV3-2) to TRBJ1-6; 7 nucleotides line up with TRBD1. CDR1 is LGHDT, CDR2 YNNKEL, per germline (reference sequence). This CDR3 spans 14 amino acids. The J segment lost 9 bases and the V segment lost 3 bases, leaving 5 bases of the junction unmatched. CDR3 amino acids: CASSQTTGVSPLHF. The DNA for the CDR3 is TGTGCCAGCAGCCAGACCACAGGGGTTTCACCCCTCCACTTT.

The chain joins TRBV4-1 to TRBJ2-1; TRBD2 matches 9 bases. The CDR3 spans 14 residues. Germline loops: CDR1 MGHRA, CDR2 YSYEKL. Unmatched junction bases numbered 3, after V lost 4 bases and J lost 5 bases. CDR3 nucleotide sequence: TGCGCCAGCAGCCCCCTAGCGGGGCACAATGAGCAGTTCTTC. It translates to CASSPLAGHNEQFF.

The rearrangement links TRBV27 to TRBJ2-1, with 11 bases lining up with TRBD2. The CDR3 runs 16 residues. After removal of 2 bases from V and 2 bases from J, the junction contained 2 bases not matched to a gene. The germline V gene encodes CDR1 MNHEY and CDR2 SMNVEV (reference sequence). The CDR3 loop reads CASSLLSGGAYNEQFF. The CDR3 nucleotides read TGTGCCAGCAGTTTACTTAGCGGGGGGGCCTACAATGAGCAGTTCTTC.

The chain carries TRBV19 and TRBJ2-2; 9 nucleotides line up with TRBD2. Germline assignment: CDR1 LNHDA and CDR2 SQIVND (reference sequence). The CDR3 length is 14 residues. With 3 bases clipped from V and 6 bases from J, the junction kept 2 bases outside the gene matches. The CDR3: CASSIGTSPGELFF. Here the CDR3 DNA reads TGTGCCAGTAGTATCGGGACTAGCCCCGGGGAGCTGTTTTTT.

V is TRBV18 and J is TRBJ1-1; D unclear. The CDR3 is made up of 15 amino acids. CDR1 and CDR2 from the germline V gene are KGHSH and LQKENI. The V end lost 0 bases, the J end lost 2 bases, and 10 bases lay between the germline ends. CDR3 sequence: CASSPPIKTNTEAFF. In nucleotides, the CDR3 is TGTGCCAGCTCACCACCGATAAAGACAAACACTGAAGCTTTCTTT.

This sequence joins TRBV6-4 and TRBJ1-6, with D possibly being TRBD1 (6 bases). Trimming cost V 4 bases and J 8 bases, with 9 bases left between them. Germline V CDR1 and CDR2: MRHNA, SNTAGT. This CDR3 region has 13 residues. The CDR3 reads CASSVSGDSPLHF. In DNA, the CDR3 is TGTGCCAGCAGTGTTTCAGGGGATTCACCCCTCCACTTT.

CDR3 region: CASSIVGQGSTEAFF. Here the CDR3 DNA reads TGTGCCAGTAGTATTGTTGGCCAAGGGAGCACTGAAGCTTTCTTT. The genes are TRBV19 and TRBJ1-1; no clear D. Trimming removed 3 bases from V and 4 bases from J, with 15 bases in between. Germline loops: CDR1 LNHDA, CDR2 SQIVND (reference sequence). The CDR3 length is 15 residues.

The chain links TRBV6-1 to TRBJ1-1; tentatively, D is TRBD1 (6 bases). V lost 3 bases and J 0 bases, leaving 20 bases between the germline ends. The CDR3 spans 18 residues. In germline, CDR1 is MNHNS, CDR2 SASEGT. The CDR3 sequence is CASSDNRDISRMNTEAFF. The DNA for the CDR3 is TGTGCCAGCAGTGACAACCGGGACATTAGTAGAATGAACACTGAAGCTTTCTTT.